The rows below give T cell receptor beta chains drawn from one sample of a study of shared clonotypes between healthy human individuals. Generated by immunoSEQ multiplex PCR, the TCRdb table keeps only in-frame clones and is missing some. This table holds about 2.3 million clones, just under 95% found once. The material sequenced was naive CD4+ T cells from PBMCs. Receptor source: a man aged 18 to 30 in good health. Some clones in this sample may be carry-over from other donors' samples. Each CDR3 is given with its conserved first and last residue. The order of the fields is clone size, J gene, D gene, V gene, CDR3 DNA, CDR3 protein. The D gene is left open where the match is weak. Size is omitted from some rows. Given values are once, few, many or a class for expanded clones.

>NA|TRBJ1-2|NA|TRBV25-1
TGTGCCAGCAGTGAGTGGCTTAACTATGGCTACACCTTC
CASSEWLNYGYTF
>NA|TRBJ1-1|NA|TRBV27
TGTGCCAGCAGTTGGTGGGTTGGGAACACTGAAGCTTTCTTT
CASSWWVGNTEAFF
>NA|TRBJ2-7|TRBD1|TRBV11-2
TGTGCCAGCAGCTTGAGGACAGGGGACACCTACGAGCAGTACTTC
CASSLRTGDTYEQYF
>NA|TRBJ2-6|TRBD1|TRBV19
TGTGCCAGTAGTAGGACAGGGGGCCCTCTCTCTGGGGCCAACGTCCTGACTTTC
CASSRTGGPLSGANVLTF
>NA|TRBJ2-7|TRBD2|TRBV28
TGTGCCAGCAGTTTTGCCCCCACTAGCGGCGACTCCTACGAGCAGTACTTC
CASSFAPTSGDSYEQYF
>few|TRBJ1-2|NA|TRBV7-3
TGTGCCAGCAGCTTCCTCTCAGGGGAGGGCGGCTACACCTTC
CASSFLSGEGGYTF
>NA|TRBJ2-4|NA|TRBV5-1
TGCGCCAGCAGCTTGGAGCCATCTGCCAAAAACATTCAGTACTTC
CASSLEPSAKNIQYF
>NA|TRBJ2-5|TRBD2|TRBV15
TGTGCCACCAGCAGACCCCGGGGGGAGGCGGGAGGGCAGACCCAGTACTTC
CATSRPRGEAGGQTQYF
>NA|TRBJ1-4|NA|TRBV29-1
TGCAGCGTTGCTCTCGGCAGTTCTAATGAAAAACTGTTTTTT
CSVALGSSNEKLFF
>NA|TRBJ2-1|NA|TRBV27
TGTGCCAGCTCCAGGGGCCACGATGAGCAGTTCTTC
CASSRGHDEQFF
>NA|TRBJ2-1|TRBD1|TRBV7-2
TGTGCCAGCAGACCGATACAGGGGTACAATGAGCAGTTCTTC
CASRPIQGYNEQFF
>NA|TRBJ1-4|NA|TRBV7-8
TGTGCCAGCAGCATCGGACGGACCGAAAAACTGTTTTTT
CASSIGRTEKLFF
>NA|TRBJ2-1|NA|TRBV2
TGTGCCAGCACCCCGACCCCTCCGGGTTCGAACAATGAGCAGTTCTTC
CASTPTPPGSNNEQFF
>NA|TRBJ1-1|TRBD1|TRBV9
TGTGCCAGCAGCGCGGGACAGGCGAACACTGAAGCTTTCTTT
CASSAGQANTEAFF
>NA|TRBJ1-1|NA|TRBV19
TGTGCCAGTAGTATTGGGCCGGGGAGGGGGAACACTGAAGCTTTCTTT
CASSIGPGRGNTEAFF
>NA|TRBJ1-2|NA|TRBV7-2
TGTGCCAGCAGCTCCCGACCCCCCAGAGTCTACGGCTACACCTTC
CASSSRPPRVYGYTF
>few|TRBJ1-2|NA|TRBV5-1
TGCGCCAGCAGCTTGCAGGGCCCTAACTATGGCTACACCTTC
CASSLQGPNYGYTF
>NA|TRBJ2-7|TRBD2|TRBV7-9
TGTGCCAGCAGCGGGGGGGCTAGCGGGCGGCCTAAGCAGTACTTC
CASSGGASGRPKQYF
>NA|TRBJ2-2|NA|TRBV11-1
TGTGCCAGCAGTGGGTTGTGGGGGAGTGAACGGACCGGGGAGCTGTTTTTT
CASSGLWGSERTGELFF
>NA|TRBJ2-5|NA|TRBV28
TGTGCCAGCAGTTTACTCGGACAAGAGACCCAGTACTTC
CASSLLGQETQYF